The 2 T cell receptor beta chains in this list originate from one sample, sequenced in a study of blood T cell repertoires in COVID-19. The method was immunoSEQ multiplex PCR; TCRdb's version includes in-frame clones alone and lacks a portion of them. There are some 340,000 clones in the sample; 85% occur only once, and more than 3% lies in the top ten. Sequencing input: peripheral blood. These receptors all come from a woman between 18 and 30 years old with acute or convalescent COVID-19.

This clone appeared a single time. In the same sample, other DNA sequences code for this CDR3. The rearrangement links TRBV7-3 to TRBJ2-5; 13 bases are a match to TRBD2. The V and J ends lost 4 bases and 2 bases, in that order; junction bases with no gene match: 1. CDR1 is SGHTA, CDR2 FQGTGA, per germline. The CDR3 length is 15 residues. CDR3 loop: CASSSGLAGQETQYF. The DNA of the CDR3 is TGTGCCAGCAGCTCGGGACTAGCGGGACAAGAGACCCAGTACTTC. The full variable domain, rest sourced from reference TRBV7-3 and TRBJ2-5, is GAGVSQTPSNKVTEKGKYVELRCDPISGHTALYWYRQSLGQGPEFLIYFQGTGAADDSGLPNDRFFAVRPEGSVSTLKIQRTERGDSAVYLCASSSGLAGQETQYFGPGTRLLVL.

The V call is TRBV11-2, the J call TRBJ1-6; D is unclear. Trimming removed 3 bases from V and 0 bases from J, with 12 bases in between. In germline, CDR1 is SGHAT, CDR2 FQNNGV. The CDR3 runs to 17 residues. The CDR3 DNA reads as TGTGCCAGCAGCTTTGGGGAGCTGAGCTCCTATAATTCACCCCTCCACTTT. Amino acids: CASSFGELSSYNSPLHF.